This T cell receptor beta chain was profiled in a study of blood T cell repertoires in COVID-19. Study context: COVID-19 samples collected from the United States, Italy and Spain covered acute and convalescent phases.

Assay used: immunoSEQ multiplex PCR; TCRdb lists only in-frame clones, some missing. Of fewer than 650,000 clones detected, 70% to 90% appear once; the ten largest clones hold roughly 7.3%. Specimen: peripheral blood. This TCR was recovered from a woman aged 50 to 60 with COVID-19, enrolled during active disease.

The CDR3 loop is CASSLRDPDTGELFF. CDR3 nucleotide sequence: TGTGCCAGCAGCCTCAGGGATCCGGACACCGGGGAGCTGTTTTTT. This chain connects TRBV7-9 to TRBJ2-2; tentative D call: TRBD1 (5 bases). Trimming left V 5 bases short and J 3 bases short, with 13 bases between. Germline assignment: CDR1 SEHNR and CDR2 FQNEAQ (reference sequence). The CDR3 is 15 amino acids.